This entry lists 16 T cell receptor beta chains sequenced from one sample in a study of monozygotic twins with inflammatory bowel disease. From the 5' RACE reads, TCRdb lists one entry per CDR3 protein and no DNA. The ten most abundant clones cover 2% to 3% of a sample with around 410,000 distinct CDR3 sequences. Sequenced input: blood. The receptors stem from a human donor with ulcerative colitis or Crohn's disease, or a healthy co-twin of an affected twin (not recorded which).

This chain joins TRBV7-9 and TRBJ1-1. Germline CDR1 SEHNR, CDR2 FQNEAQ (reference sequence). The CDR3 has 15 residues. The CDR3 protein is CASSLVAPTDTEAFF.

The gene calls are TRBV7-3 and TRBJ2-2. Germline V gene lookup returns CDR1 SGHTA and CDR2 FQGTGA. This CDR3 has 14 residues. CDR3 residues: CASSLTSKTGELFF. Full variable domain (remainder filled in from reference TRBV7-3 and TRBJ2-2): GAGVSQTPSNKVTEKGKYVELRCDPISGHTALYWYRQSLGQGPEFLIYFQGTGAADDSGLPNDRFFAVRPEGSVSTLKIQRTERGDSAVYLCASSLTSKTGELFFGEGSRLTVL.

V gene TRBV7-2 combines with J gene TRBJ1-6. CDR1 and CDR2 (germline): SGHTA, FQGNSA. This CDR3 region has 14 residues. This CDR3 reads CASSLGQTNSPLHF.

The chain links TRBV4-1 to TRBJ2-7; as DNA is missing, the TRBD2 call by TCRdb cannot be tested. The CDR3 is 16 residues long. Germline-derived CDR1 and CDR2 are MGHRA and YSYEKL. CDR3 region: CASSHRTGGGSYEQYF.

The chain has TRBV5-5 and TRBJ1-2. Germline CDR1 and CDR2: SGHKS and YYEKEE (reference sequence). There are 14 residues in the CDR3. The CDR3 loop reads CASSLALSEYGYTF.

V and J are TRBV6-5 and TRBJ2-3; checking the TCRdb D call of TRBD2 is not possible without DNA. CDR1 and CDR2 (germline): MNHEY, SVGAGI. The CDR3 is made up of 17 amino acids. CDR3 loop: CASSLLLAGSSTDTQYF.

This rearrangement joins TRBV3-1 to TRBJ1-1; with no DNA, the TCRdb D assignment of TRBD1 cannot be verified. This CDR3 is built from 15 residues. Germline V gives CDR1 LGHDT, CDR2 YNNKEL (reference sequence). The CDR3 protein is CASSRPGQLNTEAFF.

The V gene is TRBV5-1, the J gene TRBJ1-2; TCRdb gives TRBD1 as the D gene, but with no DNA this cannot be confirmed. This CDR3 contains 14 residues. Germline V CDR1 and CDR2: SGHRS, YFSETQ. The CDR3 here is CASSKPGTGSGYTF.

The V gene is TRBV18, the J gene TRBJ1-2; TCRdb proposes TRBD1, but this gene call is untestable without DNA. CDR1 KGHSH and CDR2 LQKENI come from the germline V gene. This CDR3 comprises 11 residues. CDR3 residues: CASRQYYGYTF.

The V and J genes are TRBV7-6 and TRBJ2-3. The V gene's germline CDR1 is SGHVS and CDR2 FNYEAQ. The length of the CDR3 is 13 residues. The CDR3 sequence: CASSFSHTDTQYF.

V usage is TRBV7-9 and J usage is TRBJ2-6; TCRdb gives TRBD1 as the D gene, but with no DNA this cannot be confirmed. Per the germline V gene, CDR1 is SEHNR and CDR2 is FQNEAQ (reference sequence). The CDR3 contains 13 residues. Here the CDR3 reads CAKQGAGANVLTF.

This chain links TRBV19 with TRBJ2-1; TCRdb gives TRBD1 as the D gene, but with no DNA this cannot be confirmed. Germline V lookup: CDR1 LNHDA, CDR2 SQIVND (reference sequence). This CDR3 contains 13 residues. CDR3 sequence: CASSTPSLDEQFF.

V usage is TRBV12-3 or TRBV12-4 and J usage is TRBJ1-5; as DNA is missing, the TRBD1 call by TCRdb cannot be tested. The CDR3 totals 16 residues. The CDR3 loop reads CASTPGQGVGNQPQHF.

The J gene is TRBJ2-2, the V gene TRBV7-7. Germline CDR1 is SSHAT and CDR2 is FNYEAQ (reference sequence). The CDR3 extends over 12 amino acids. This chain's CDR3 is CASSLAGGELFF.

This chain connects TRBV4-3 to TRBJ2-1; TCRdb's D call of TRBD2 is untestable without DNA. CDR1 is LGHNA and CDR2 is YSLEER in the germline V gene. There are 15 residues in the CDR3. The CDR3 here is CASSDGAPSYNEQFF.

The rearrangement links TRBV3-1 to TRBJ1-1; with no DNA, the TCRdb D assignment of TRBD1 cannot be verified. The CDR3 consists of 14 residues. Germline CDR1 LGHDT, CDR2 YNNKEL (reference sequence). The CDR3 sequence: CASSQGLPGTEAFF.